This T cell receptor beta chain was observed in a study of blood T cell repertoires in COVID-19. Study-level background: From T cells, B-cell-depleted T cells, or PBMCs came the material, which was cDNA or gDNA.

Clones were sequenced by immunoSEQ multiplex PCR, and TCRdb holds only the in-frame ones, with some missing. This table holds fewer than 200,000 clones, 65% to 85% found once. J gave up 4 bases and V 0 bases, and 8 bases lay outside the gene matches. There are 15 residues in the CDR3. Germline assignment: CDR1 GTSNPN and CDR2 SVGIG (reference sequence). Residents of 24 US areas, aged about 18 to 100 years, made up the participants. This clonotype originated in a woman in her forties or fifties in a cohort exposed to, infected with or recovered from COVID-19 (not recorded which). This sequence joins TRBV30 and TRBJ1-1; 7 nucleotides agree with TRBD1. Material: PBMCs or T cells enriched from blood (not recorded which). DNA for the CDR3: TGTGCCTGGAGTGTACTGCGACAGGGATTCACTGAAGCTTTCTTT. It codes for CAWSVLRQGFTEAFF.